This TCR beta chain was observed in a study of blood T cells in healthy people across ages. The V end lost 1 base, the J end lost 3 bases, and 21 bases lay between the germline ends. The CDR3 consists of 17 residues. Germline assignment: CDR1 DFQATT and CDR2 SNEGSKA (reference sequence). For the second PCR, which ran for roughly 7 to 11 cycles, a sample-barcoded 5' primer and a J-beta primer mix were used. Via MiXCR, TCRdb re-called the 5' RACE reads, giving one row per CDR3 protein. The sample records hundreds of thousands of distinct CDR3 sequences, more than 20% being singletons. In this sample, this clonotype turned up a few times. This sample also appeared in a second study, on T cells of mothers and their children. That paper states: Donors were three healthy Caucasian mothers and their six children.

The chain couples TRBV20-1 to TRBJ2-5; maybe TRBD1 (7 bases). The sequencing sample was made of blood. This sequence was found in a boy between 5 and 17 years old in good health. CDR3 DNA sequence: TGCAGTGCTAGAGTCTTTCCGGACAGGAGGGGAGAAGAGACCCAGTACTTC. This translates into CSARVFPDRRGEETQYF.